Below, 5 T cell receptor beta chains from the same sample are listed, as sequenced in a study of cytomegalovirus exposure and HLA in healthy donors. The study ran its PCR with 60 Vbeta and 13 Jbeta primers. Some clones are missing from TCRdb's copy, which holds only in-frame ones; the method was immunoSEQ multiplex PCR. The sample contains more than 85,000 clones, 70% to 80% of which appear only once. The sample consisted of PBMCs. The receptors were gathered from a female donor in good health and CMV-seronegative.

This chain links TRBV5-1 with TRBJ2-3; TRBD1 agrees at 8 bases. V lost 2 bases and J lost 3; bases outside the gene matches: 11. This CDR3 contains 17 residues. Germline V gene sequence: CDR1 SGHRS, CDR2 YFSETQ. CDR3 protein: CASSFSPGTGGTDTQYF. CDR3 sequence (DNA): TGCGCCAGCAGCTTCTCTCCCGGGACAGGTGGGACAGATACGCAGTATTTT. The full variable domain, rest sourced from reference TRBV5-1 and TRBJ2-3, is KAGVTQTPRYLIKTRGQQVTLSCSPISGHRSVSWYQQTPGQGLQFLFEYFSETQRNKGNFPGRFSGRQFSNSRSEMNVSTLELGDSALYLCASSFSPGTGGTDTQYFGPGTRLTVL.

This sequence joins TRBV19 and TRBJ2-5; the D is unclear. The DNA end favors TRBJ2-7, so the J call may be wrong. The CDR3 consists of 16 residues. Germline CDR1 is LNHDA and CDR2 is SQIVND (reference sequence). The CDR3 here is CASSIRGLSPVYEQYF. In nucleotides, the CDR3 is TGTGCCAGTAGTATTCGAGGCCTCTCACCCGTTTACGAGCAGTACTTC.

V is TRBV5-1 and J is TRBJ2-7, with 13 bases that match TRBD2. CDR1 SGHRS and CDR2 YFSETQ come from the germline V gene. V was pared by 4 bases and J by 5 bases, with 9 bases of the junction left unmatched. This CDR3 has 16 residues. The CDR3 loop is CASSHGGGLAGNEQYF. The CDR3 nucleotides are TGCGCCAGCAGCCATGGAGGGGGACTAGCGGGGAACGAGCAGTACTTC. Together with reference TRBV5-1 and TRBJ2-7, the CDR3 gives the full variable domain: KAGVTQTPRYLIKTRGQQVTLSCSPISGHRSVSWYQQTPGQGLQFLFEYFSETQRNKGNFPGRFSGRQFSNSRSEMNVSTLELGDSALYLCASSHGGGLAGNEQYFGPGTRLTVT.

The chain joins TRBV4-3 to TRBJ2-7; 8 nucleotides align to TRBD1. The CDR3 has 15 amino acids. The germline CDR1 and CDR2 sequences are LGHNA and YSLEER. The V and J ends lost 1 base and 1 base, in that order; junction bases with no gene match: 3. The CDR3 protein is CASSQGTGPSYEQYF. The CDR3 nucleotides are TGCGCCAGCAGCCAAGGGACAGGGCCGTCCTACGAGCAGTACTTC.

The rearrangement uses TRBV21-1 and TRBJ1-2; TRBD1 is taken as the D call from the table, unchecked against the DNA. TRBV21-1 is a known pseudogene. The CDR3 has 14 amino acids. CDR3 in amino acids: CASSKRTGDYGYTF. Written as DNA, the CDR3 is TGTGCCAGCAGCAAACGCACAGGTGATTATGGCTACACCTTC.